This T cell receptor beta chain was recovered during a study of OX40 agonist ivuxolimab in advanced cancers. Study-wide background: Patients were dosed intravenously with ivuxolimab at 0.01 to 10 mg/kg every 2 weeks. Antecedent anti-PD-1, anti-PD-L1 or anti-CTLA-4 therapy was permissible, with around 41% having received some. General observations from the study: At 0.1 to 3.0 mg/kg, CD4+ and CD8+ blood T cells expanded clonally by week 6. Some patients who did not respond also had low normalized T-cell clonal expansion.

In regard to this clone: Its antigen is unknown.

V was pared by 2 bases and J by 6 bases, with 8 bases between. The CDR3 runs 13 residues. Germline V gene data show CDR1 as SGHNT and CDR2 as YENEEA. TCRdb's table, derived via immunoSEQ multiplex PCR, lists solely in-frame clones and lacks some. The sample carries about 52,000 clones, 85% to 95% recorded once. The chain recombines TRBV11-3 with TRBJ2-1; a weak D match, TRBD2 (7 bases). The sequence derives from an adult with an advanced solid tumor such as melanoma, head and neck, liver or kidney cancer. The sample here was CD4+ or CD8+ T cells sorted from blood, taken in a trial of the OX40 agonist ivuxolimab. The CDR3 reads CASSLRGANEQFF. The CDR3, as DNA: TGTGCCAGCAGCTTACGGGGGGCCAATGAGCAGTTCTTC.